These 2 T cell receptor beta chains share one sample of origin, sequenced in a study of T cells in Graves' hyperthyroidism and ophthalmopathy. Amplification of TCR beta CDR3 regions was performed using RNA transcripts as template. HTBI primers were the set used in a first-round RT-PCR of the TCR CDR3. From the multiplex PCR reads, TCRdb called clonotypes with MiXCR, one entry per CDR3 protein. The table records some 650,000 distinct CDR3 sequences, more than 15% of them present only once. Sample: blood. The receptors were sampled from a woman in her forties with Graves' ophthalmopathy.

This clonotype was found many times. The CDR3 protein is CASSPRFHEQYF. The CDR3 nucleotides are TGTGCCAGCAGTCCCCGGTTCCACGAGCAGTACTTC. The chain links TRBV12-3 or TRBV12-4 to TRBJ2-7; D unresolved. The CDR3 length is 12 residues. V was shortened by 5 bases and J by 5 bases, with 10 bases between the two germline ends.

This clonotype was found many times. The chain combines TRBV12-3 or TRBV12-4 with TRBJ2-3, with 11 nucleotides matching TRBD1. After removal of 6 bases from V and 5 bases from J, the junction contained 10 bases not matched to a gene. The CDR3 is 16 residues long. Here the CDR3 reads CASSLWGGTGGDTQYF. In DNA form, the CDR3 reads TGTGCCAGCAGCCTTTGGGGCGGGACAGGGGGAGATACGCAGTATTTT.